This T cell receptor (beta chain) was recorded in a study of blood T cell repertoires in COVID-19. Study information: The samples span acute and convalescent COVID-19 from the United States, Italy and Spain. The cDNA or gDNA used as material had been derived from T cells, B-cell-depleted T cells, or PBMCs.

Source study methods: Nucleated cell number was recorded as an estimate derived from reference gene primer amplification. TCRdb's copy holds only in-frame clones and misses some; the assay was immunoSEQ multiplex PCR. That table supplies the V and J calls and clone size; D and trimming were determined from the DNA. The table records approximately 210,000 clones, 80% to 90% of them present only once. The CDR3 has 15 residues. The V gene lost 1 base and the J gene lost 5 bases, with 14 bases spanning the gap. The germline V gene encodes CDR1 MNHEY and CDR2 SVGAGI. The V call is TRBV6-5, the J call TRBJ1-1, with D unresolved. The sample was peripheral blood. This TCR was sampled from a woman in her fifties or sixties with active or convalescent COVID-19. As DNA, the CDR3 is TGTGCCAGCAGTTACTACGGTGCGGGAGGGACTGAAGCTTTCTTT. Translating gives CASSYYGAGGTEAFF.